The rows below give T cell receptor beta chains drawn from one sample of a study of T cell responses to AZD1222 COVID-19 vaccine. The data were produced by immunoSEQ multiplex PCR, yet TCRdb's version contains in-frame clones alone and is incomplete. The sample lists 85,000 to 100,000 clones, approximately 88% occurring once. The input for sequencing was peripheral blood, taken on day 0 of AZD1222 vaccination. These receptors were obtained from an adult in good health. Each CDR3 is given with its conserved first and last residue. Each record gives: V gene, J gene, D gene, CDR3 length, clone size, CDR3 protein, CDR3 DNA. D genes are given only for firm matches. Some rows have no size entry. The others give once, few or many, or a class for an expanded clone.

V gene: TRBV4-1
J gene: TRBJ1-1
D gene: .
CDR3 length: 14
clone size: once
CDR3 protein: CASSVGPLRTEAFF
CDR3 DNA: TGCGCCAGCAGCGTGGGACCGCTGCGCACTGAAGCTTTCTTT

V gene: TRBV27
J gene: TRBJ1-2
D gene: .
CDR3 length: 13
clone size: few
CDR3 protein: CASSLGQGYGYTF
CDR3 DNA: TGTGCCAGCAGTTTGGGGCAGGGGTATGGCTACACCTTC

V gene: TRBV5-6
J gene: TRBJ1-6
D gene: .
CDR3 length: 14
clone size: .
CDR3 protein: CASSLRDRNSPLHF
CDR3 DNA: TGTGCCAGCAGCTTGCGGGACCGGAATTCACCCCTCCACTTT

V gene: TRBV11-2
J gene: TRBJ2-7
D gene: .
CDR3 length: 13
clone size: .
CDR3 protein: CASSLVQAYEQYF
CDR3 DNA: TGTGCCAGCAGCTTAGTACAGGCATACGAGCAGTACTTC

V gene: TRBV6-5
J gene: TRBJ1-1
D gene: TRBD1
CDR3 length: 13
clone size: .
CDR3 protein: CASSRQGKTEAFF
CDR3 DNA: TGTGCCAGCAGTCGACAGGGGAAGACTGAAGCTTTCTTT

V gene: TRBV6-2/TRBV6-3
J gene: TRBJ1-2
D gene: .
CDR3 length: 13
clone size: .
CDR3 protein: CASSPDSGYGYTF
CDR3 DNA: TGTGCCAGCAGTCCCGACAGCGGCTATGGCTACACCTTC

V gene: TRBV7-7
J gene: TRBJ2-7
D gene: TRBD1
CDR3 length: 14
clone size: .
CDR3 protein: CASSSGQGSYEQYF
CDR3 DNA: TGTGCTAGCAGCTCGGGACAGGGGTCCTACGAGCAGTACTTC

V gene: TRBV4-3
J gene: TRBJ2-3
D gene: .
CDR3 length: 16
clone size: .
CDR3 protein: CASSQGAGILADTQYF
CDR3 DNA: TGCGCCAGCAGCCAAGGGGCAGGGATCCTCGCAGATACGCAGTATTTT

V gene: TRBV19
J gene: TRBJ2-1
D gene: .
CDR3 length: 13
clone size: .
CDR3 protein: CASTRGVQGEQFF
CDR3 DNA: TGTGCCAGTACCAGGGGCGTCCAAGGTGAGCAGTTCTTC

V gene: TRBV29-1
J gene: TRBJ1-1
D gene: .
CDR3 length: 13
clone size: .
CDR3 protein: CSAFIGGNTEAFF
CDR3 DNA: TGCAGCGCCTTTATAGGGGGGAACACTGAAGCTTTCTTT

V gene: TRBV28
J gene: TRBJ1-5
D gene: .
CDR3 length: 14
clone size: once
CDR3 protein: CASSPTARYQPQHF
CDR3 DNA: TGTGCCAGCAGCCCGACCGCGAGGTATCAGCCCCAGCATTTT

V gene: TRBV7-8
J gene: TRBJ1-6
D gene: .
CDR3 length: 13
clone size: .
CDR3 protein: CASSLDLNSPLHF
CDR3 DNA: TGTGCCAGCAGCTTAGATTTAAATTCACCCCTCCACTTT

V gene: TRBV4-1
J gene: TRBJ1-1
D gene: TRBD1
CDR3 length: 16
clone size: .
CDR3 protein: CASSLTRTGPSGEAFF
CDR3 DNA: TGCGCCAGCAGCCTTACGCGGACAGGACCTTCGGGGGAAGCTTTCTTT

V gene: TRBV30
J gene: TRBJ2-5
D gene: .
CDR3 length: 11
clone size: .
CDR3 protein: CAWTSYETQYF
CDR3 DNA: TGTGCCTGGACTAGCTACGAGACCCAGTACTTC

V gene: TRBV21-1
J gene: TRBJ1-5
D gene: .
CDR3 length: 17
clone size: .
CDR3 protein: CASSKRFGGGAEQPQHF
CDR3 DNA: .

V gene: TRBV12-3/TRBV12-4
J gene: TRBJ1-6
D gene: .
CDR3 length: 13
clone size: .
CDR3 protein: CATTVGIGSPLHF
CDR3 DNA: TGTGCCACAACGGTGGGTATCGGTTCACCCCTCCACTTT

V gene: TRBV5-4
J gene: TRBJ2-2
D gene: .
CDR3 length: 16
clone size: .
CDR3 protein: CASSSRQRGNTGELFF
CDR3 DNA: TGTGCCAGCAGCTCTAGACAGAGAGGGAACACCGGGGAGCTGTTTTTT

V gene: TRBV24-1
J gene: TRBJ2-7
D gene: .
CDR3 length: 16
clone size: .
CDR3 protein: CATSDPTGTKRDEQYF
CDR3 DNA: TGTGCCACCAGTGACCCCACCGGGACGAAGAGGGACGAGCAGTACTTC

V gene: TRBV11-2
J gene: TRBJ2-1
D gene: .
CDR3 length: 16
clone size: .
CDR3 protein: CASSLLYRGINNEQFF
CDR3 DNA: TGTGCCAGCAGCTTATTATATAGGGGGATTAACAATGAGCAGTTCTTC

V gene: TRBV30
J gene: TRBJ1-2
D gene: TRBD1
CDR3 length: 17
clone size: .
CDR3 protein: CAWSPFGTGGAEGGYTF
CDR3 DNA: TGTGCCTGGAGTCCCTTCGGGACAGGGGGCGCTGAGGGAGGCTACACCTTC

V gene: TRBV4-3
J gene: TRBJ2-1
D gene: .
CDR3 length: 15
clone size: .
CDR3 protein: CASSQEEVSYNEQFF
CDR3 DNA: TGCGCCAGCAGCCAAGAAGAAGTCTCCTACAATGAGCAGTTCTTC

V gene: TRBV11-2
J gene: TRBJ2-3
D gene: .
CDR3 length: 14
clone size: .
CDR3 protein: CASSLGPYGDTQYF
CDR3 DNA: TGTGCCAGCAGCTTAGGGCCCTATGGGGATACGCAGTATTTT

V gene: TRBV5-1
J gene: TRBJ2-1
D gene: TRBD2
CDR3 length: 15
clone size: .
CDR3 protein: CASSLQLAGTNEQFF
CDR3 DNA: TGCGCCAGCAGCTTGCAACTAGCGGGGACCAATGAGCAGTTCTTC

V gene: TRBV10-1
J gene: TRBJ1-1
D gene: TRBD1
CDR3 length: 11
clone size: .
CDR3 protein: CASSGQGEAFF
CDR3 DNA: TGCGCCAGCAGCGGACAGGGTGAAGCTTTCTTT

V gene: TRBV28
J gene: TRBJ2-3
D gene: .
CDR3 length: 14
clone size: .
CDR3 protein: CASISQGSTDTQYF
CDR3 DNA: TGTGCCAGCATCTCCCAGGGATCCACAGATACGCAGTATTTT

V gene: TRBV7-2
J gene: TRBJ2-2
D gene: .
CDR3 length: 11
clone size: .
CDR3 protein: CASSFPGELFF
CDR3 DNA: TGTGCCAGCAGCTTCCCCGGGGAGCTGTTTTTT

V gene: TRBV30
J gene: TRBJ1-3
D gene: .
CDR3 length: 14
clone size: .
CDR3 protein: CAWSGGFGGNTIYF
CDR3 DNA: TGTGCCTGGAGCGGAGGGTTCGGCGGAAACACCATATATTTT

V gene: TRBV7-2
J gene: TRBJ1-5
D gene: .
CDR3 length: 16
clone size: .
CDR3 protein: CASSLTSDGSNQPQHF
CDR3 DNA: TGTGCCAGCAGCTTAACCTCGGACGGAAGCAATCAGCCCCAGCATTTT

V gene: TRBV7-2
J gene: TRBJ2-1
D gene: TRBD2
CDR3 length: 17
clone size: .
CDR3 protein: CASSGTSGGRSYNEQFF
CDR3 DNA: TGTGCCAGCAGCGGTACTAGCGGGGGCCGTTCCTACAATGAGCAGTTCTTC

V gene: TRBV30
J gene: TRBJ2-4
D gene: .
CDR3 length: 8
clone size: .
CDR3 protein: CAWGDLYF
CDR3 DNA: TGTGCCTGGGGGGACCTGTACTTC

V gene: TRBV5-4
J gene: TRBJ2-5
D gene: .
CDR3 length: 14
clone size: .
CDR3 protein: CASSRAGAKETQYF
CDR3 DNA: TGTGCCAGCAGCCGGGCCGGCGCGAAAGAGACCCAGTACTTC

V gene: TRBV5-4
J gene: TRBJ1-2
D gene: .
CDR3 length: 13
clone size: .
CDR3 protein: CASSLEDYYGYTF
CDR3 DNA: TGTGCCAGCAGCTTGGAGGATTACTATGGCTACACCTTC

V gene: TRBV4-1
J gene: TRBJ2-1
D gene: TRBD2
CDR3 length: 16
clone size: .
CDR3 protein: CASSQSGGLSYNEQFF
CDR3 DNA: TGCGCCAGCAGCCAAAGCGGGGGACTTTCCTACAATGAGCAGTTCTTC

V gene: TRBV7-9
J gene: TRBJ1-2
D gene: TRBD1
CDR3 length: 13
clone size: .
CDR3 protein: CASSSNDRGGYTF
CDR3 DNA: TGTGCCAGCAGCAGCAACGACAGGGGAGGCTACACCTTC

V gene: TRBV2
J gene: TRBJ1-1
D gene: TRBD1
CDR3 length: 14
clone size: .
CDR3 protein: CASSRDRLNTEAFF
CDR3 DNA: TGTGCCAGCAGCAGGGACAGATTGAACACTGAAGCTTTCTTT

V gene: TRBV5-4
J gene: TRBJ2-5
D gene: .
CDR3 length: 13
clone size: .
CDR3 protein: CASSLVAKETQYF
CDR3 DNA: TGTGCCAGCAGCTTGGTGGCAAAAGAGACCCAGTACTTC